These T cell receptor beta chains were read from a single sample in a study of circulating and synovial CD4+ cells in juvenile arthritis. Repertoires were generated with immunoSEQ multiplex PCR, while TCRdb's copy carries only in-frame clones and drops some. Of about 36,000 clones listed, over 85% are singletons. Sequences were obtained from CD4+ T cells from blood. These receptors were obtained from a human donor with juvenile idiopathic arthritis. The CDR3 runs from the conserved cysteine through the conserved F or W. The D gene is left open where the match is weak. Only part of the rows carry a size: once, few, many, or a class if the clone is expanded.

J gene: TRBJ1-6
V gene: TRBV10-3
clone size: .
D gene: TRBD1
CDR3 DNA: TGTGCCATCAGGATACAGGGGGCATCGAATTCACCCCTCCACTTT
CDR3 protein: CAIRIQGASNSPLHF

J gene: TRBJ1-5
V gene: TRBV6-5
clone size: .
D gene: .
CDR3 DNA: TGTGCCAGCAGTTACTCCCTCAATCAGCCCCAGCATTTT
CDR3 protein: CASSYSLNQPQHF

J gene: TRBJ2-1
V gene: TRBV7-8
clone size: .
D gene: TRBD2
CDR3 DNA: TGTGCCAGCAGCTTAGGGGCTAGCGGACACAATGAGCAGTTCTTC
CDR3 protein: CASSLGASGHNEQFF

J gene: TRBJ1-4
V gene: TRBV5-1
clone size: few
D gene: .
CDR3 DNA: TGCGCCAGCAGCTTGGCGGGGATGGATGAAAAACTGTTTTTT
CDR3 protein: CASSLAGMDEKLFF

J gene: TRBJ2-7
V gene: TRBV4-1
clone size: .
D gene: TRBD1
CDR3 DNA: TGCGCCAGCAGCCAGGGAGTCGGGACAGAGGGCTACGAGCAGTACTTC
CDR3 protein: CASSQGVGTEGYEQYF

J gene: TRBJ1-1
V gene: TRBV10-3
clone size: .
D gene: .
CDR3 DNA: TGTGCCATCAGTGATATTTACCGGGAGCGGAATCCTGAAGCTTTCTTT
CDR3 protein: CAISDIYRERNPEAFF

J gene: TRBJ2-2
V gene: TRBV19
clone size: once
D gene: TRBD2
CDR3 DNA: TGTGCCAGTAGGGGAGGCTCAGCGGGGGCGAAAAACACCGGGGAGCTGTTTTTT
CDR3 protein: CASRGGSAGAKNTGELFF

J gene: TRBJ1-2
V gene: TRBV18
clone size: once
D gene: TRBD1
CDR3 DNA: TGTGCCAGCTCACCACAAAGATTAATGGATAGACAGGGGATTAACTATGGCTACACCTTC
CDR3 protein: CASSPQRLMDRQGINYGYTF

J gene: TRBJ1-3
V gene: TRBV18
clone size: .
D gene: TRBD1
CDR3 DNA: TGTGCCAGCTCACTGATCAAGGACAGGTCTGGAAACACCATATATTTT
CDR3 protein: CASSLIKDRSGNTIYF

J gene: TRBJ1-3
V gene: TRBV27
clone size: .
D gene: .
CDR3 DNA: TGTGCCAGCAGGCCCAGTTCTGGAAACACCATATATTTT
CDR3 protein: CASRPSSGNTIYF

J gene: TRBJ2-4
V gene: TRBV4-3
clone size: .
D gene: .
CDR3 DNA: TGCGCCAGCAGCCAAGGCAATCAGGGGGCGGGGAGGGCTCAGTACTTC
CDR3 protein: CASSQGNQGAGRAQYF

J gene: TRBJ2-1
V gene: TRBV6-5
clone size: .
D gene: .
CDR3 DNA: TGTGCCAGCAGTTACCGGTCAGGGGGGTATGAGCAGTTCTTC
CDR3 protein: CASSYRSGGYEQFF

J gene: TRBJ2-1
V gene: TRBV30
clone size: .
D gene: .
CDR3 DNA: TGTGCCTGGAGAACCACTCACGGTTACAATGAGCAGTTCTTC
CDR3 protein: CAWRTTHGYNEQFF

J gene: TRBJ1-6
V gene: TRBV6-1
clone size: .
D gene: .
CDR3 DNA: TGTGCCAGCAGTGAAGGAGGGCTGGGGGGTTCACCCCTCCACTTT
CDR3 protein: CASSEGGLGGSPLHF

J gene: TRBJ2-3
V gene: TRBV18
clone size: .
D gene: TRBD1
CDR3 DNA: TGTGCCAGCCACAGGGGTAGCGAAGATACGCAGTATTTT
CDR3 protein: CASHRGSEDTQYF

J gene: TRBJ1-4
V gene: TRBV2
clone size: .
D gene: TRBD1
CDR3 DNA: TGTGCCAGCAGACTCGCGGGACAGCCTGAAAAACTGTTTTTT
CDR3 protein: CASRLAGQPEKLFF

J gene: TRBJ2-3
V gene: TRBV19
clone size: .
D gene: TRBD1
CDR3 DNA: TGTGCCAGTAGTCTCAAGGACAGGCAAGGAGATACGCAGTATTTT
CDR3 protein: CASSLKDRQGDTQYF

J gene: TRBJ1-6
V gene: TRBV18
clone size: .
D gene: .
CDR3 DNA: TGTGCCAGCTCCACCGGACAGTATAATTCACCCCTCCACTTT
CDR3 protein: CASSTGQYNSPLHF

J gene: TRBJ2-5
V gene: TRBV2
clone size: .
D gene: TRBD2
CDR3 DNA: TGTGCCAGCAGTGATTCGGGGGGGGGCTTAAAACAGACCCAGTACTTC
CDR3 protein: CASSDSGGGLKQTQYF

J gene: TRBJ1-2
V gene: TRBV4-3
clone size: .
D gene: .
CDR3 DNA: TGCGCCAGCAGCCAAGAGGGCAGGGTACATGGCTACACCTTC
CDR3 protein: CASSQEGRVHGYTF

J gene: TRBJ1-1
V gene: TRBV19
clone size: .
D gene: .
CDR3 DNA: TGTGCCAGTAGTATATTTGGCTGGAACACTGAAGCTTTCTTT
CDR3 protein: CASSIFGWNTEAFF

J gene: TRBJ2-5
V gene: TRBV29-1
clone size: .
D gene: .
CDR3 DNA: TGCAGCGTTCAGGACAGTTACCAAGAGACCCAGTACTTC
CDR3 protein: CSVQDSYQETQYF

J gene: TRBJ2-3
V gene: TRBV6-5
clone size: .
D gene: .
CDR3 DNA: TGTGCCAGCAGCGTCCGGGGAGATACGCAGTATTTT
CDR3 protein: CASSVRGDTQYF

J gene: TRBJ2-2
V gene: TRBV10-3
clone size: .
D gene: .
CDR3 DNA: TGTGCCATCAGTGACCCGCTCGGTGGCACCGGGGAGCTGTTTTTT
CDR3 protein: CAISDPLGGTGELFF

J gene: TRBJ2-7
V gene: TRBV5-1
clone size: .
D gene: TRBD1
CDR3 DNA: TGCGCCAGCAGCTGGGGACAGGGACTGACCTACGAGCAGTACTTC
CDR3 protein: CASSWGQGLTYEQYF

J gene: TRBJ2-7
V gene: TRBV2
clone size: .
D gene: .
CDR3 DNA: TGTGCCAGCGCTACTGAAGGGGTCTACGAGCAGTACTTC
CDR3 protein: CASATEGVYEQYF

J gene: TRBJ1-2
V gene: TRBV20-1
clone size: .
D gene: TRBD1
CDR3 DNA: TGCAGTGCTTCGACAGGGGATGGCTACACCTTC
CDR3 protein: CSASTGDGYTF

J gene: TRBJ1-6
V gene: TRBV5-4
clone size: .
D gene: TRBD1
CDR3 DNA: TGTGCCAGCAGCTCTGACAGGGCAAGTAATTCCCCCCTCCACTTT
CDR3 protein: CASSSDRASNSPLHF

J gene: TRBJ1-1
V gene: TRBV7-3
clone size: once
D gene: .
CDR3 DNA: TGTGCCAGCAGCTTTACAGGTTCGAACACTGAAGCTTTCTTT
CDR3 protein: CASSFTGSNTEAFF

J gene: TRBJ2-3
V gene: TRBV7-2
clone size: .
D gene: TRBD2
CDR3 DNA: TGTGCCAGCAGCTTAGGCGGGGGAGGCACAGATACGCAGTATTTT
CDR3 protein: CASSLGGGGTDTQYF

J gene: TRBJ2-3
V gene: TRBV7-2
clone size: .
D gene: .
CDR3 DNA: TGTGCCAGCAGCTTAAACAGGGATACGCAGTATTTT
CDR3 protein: CASSLNRDTQYF

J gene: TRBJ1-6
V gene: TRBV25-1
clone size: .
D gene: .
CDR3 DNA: TGTGCCAGCAGTGATGATCAGTTCATTAATTCCCCCCTCCACTTT
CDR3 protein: CASSDDQFINSPLHF

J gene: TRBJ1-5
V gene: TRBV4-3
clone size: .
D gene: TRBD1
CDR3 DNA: TGCGCCAGCAGCCAAGGGTTCCGGGACAGGGTCCGGCGGCGCAATCAGCCCCAGCATTTT
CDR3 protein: CASSQGFRDRVRRRNQPQHF

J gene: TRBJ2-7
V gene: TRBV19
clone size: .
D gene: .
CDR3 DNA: TGTGCCAGTAGTATCGGCATTGACAGCATCTACGAGCAGTACTTC
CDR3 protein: CASSIGIDSIYEQYF

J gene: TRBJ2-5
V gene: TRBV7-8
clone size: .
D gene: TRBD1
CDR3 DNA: TGTGCCAGCAGCTTATCGTTTGAGACAGGGGACCAAGAGACCCAGTACTTC
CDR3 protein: CASSLSFETGDQETQYF

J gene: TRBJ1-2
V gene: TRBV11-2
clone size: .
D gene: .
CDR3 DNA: TGTGCCAGCAGTTTCTCCGAGGGCTATGGCTACACCTTC
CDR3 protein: CASSFSEGYGYTF

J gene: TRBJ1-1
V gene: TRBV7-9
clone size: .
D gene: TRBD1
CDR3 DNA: TGTGCAGGAGACAGGGGGCGGGTGAACACTGAAGCTTTCTTT
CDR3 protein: CAGDRGRVNTEAFF

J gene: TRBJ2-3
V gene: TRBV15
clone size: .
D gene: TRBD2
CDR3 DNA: TGTGCCACCAGCGGAAGGACTAGCGGGGTCACAGATACGCAGTATTTT
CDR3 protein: CATSGRTSGVTDTQYF

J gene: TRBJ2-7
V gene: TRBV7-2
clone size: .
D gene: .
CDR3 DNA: TGTGCCAGCAGCTTGGATGGAACAGGGCTCTACGAGCAGTACTTC
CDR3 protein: CASSLDGTGLYEQYF

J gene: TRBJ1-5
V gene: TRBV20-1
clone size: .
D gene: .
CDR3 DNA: TGCAGTGCTAGCACAAATCAGCCCCAGCATTTT
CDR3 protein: CSASTNQPQHF

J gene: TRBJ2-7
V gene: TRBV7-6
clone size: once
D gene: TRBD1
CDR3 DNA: TGTGCCAGCAGCCCTGCCTGGGACAGCTACGAGCAGTACTTC
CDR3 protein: CASSPAWDSYEQYF

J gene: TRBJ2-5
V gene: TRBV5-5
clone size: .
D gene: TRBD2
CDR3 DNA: TGTGCCAGCAGCTTGGGGGGGGGAGAGACCCAGTACTTC
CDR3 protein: CASSLGGGETQYF

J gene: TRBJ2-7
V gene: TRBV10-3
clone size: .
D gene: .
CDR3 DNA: TGTGCCATCAGTGAGGTTGGGGGCCTCAGCTCCTACGAGCAGTACTTC
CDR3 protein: CAISEVGGLSSYEQYF

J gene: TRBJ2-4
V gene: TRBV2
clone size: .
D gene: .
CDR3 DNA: TGTGCCAGCAGTGCGGGACTAGCCAAAAACATTCAGTACTTC
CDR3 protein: CASSAGLAKNIQYF

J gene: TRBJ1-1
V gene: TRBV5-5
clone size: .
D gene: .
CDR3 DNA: TGTGCCAGCAGCTTTGACTTGTCGGACACTGAAGCTTTCTTT
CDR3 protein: CASSFDLSDTEAFF

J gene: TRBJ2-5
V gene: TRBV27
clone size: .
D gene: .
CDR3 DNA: TGTGCCAGCAGTTCGGTTTTGACAGTCCAAGAGACCCAGTACTTC
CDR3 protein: CASSSVLTVQETQYF

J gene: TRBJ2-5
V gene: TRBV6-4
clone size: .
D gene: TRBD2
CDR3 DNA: TGTGCCAGCAGTCCAACTAGCGGGGGAAAGACCCAGTACTTC
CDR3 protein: CASSPTSGGKTQYF

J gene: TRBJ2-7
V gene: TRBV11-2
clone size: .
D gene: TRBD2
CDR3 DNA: TGTGCCAGCAGCTTAGATTTCGGACTAGCGGGGGATTACGAGCAGTACTTC
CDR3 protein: CASSLDFGLAGDYEQYF

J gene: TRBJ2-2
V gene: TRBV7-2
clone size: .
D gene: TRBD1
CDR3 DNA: TGTGCCAGCGGGACAGAAACGAACACCGGGGAGCTGTTTTTT
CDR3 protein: CASGTETNTGELFF

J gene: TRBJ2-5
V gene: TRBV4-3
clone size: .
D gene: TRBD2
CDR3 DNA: TGCGCCAGCAGCCAAGAGGTCCTTAGGGCGGGGGAATGGGAGACCCAGTACTTC
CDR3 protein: CASSQEVLRAGEWETQYF

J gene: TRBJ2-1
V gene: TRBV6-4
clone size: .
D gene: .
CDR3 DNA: TGTGCCAGTGGTGAGGGCTCCTACAATGAGCAGTTCTTC
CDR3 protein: CASGEGSYNEQFF

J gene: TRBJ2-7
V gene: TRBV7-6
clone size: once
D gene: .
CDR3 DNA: TGTGCCAGCAGCTTAACCCAGGGGCCCTACGAGCAGTACTTC
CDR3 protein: CASSLTQGPYEQYF

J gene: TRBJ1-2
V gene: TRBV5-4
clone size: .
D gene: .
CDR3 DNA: TGTGCCAGCAGCCTCGACAGGACCTATGGCTACACCTTC
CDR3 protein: CASSLDRTYGYTF

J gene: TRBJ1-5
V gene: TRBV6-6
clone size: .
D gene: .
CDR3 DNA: TGTGCCAGCAATCCCGAGGGAGGTTATAGCAATCAGCCCCAGCATTTT
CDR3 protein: CASNPEGGYSNQPQHF

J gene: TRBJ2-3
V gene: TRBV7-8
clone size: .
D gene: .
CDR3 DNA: TGTGCCAGCAGCCCTAGTACCACAGATACGCAGTATTTT
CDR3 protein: CASSPSTTDTQYF

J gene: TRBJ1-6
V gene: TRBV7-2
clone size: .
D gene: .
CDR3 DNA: TGTGCCAGCAGCAGCCCCCGGACAACCTATAATTCCCCCCTCCACTTT
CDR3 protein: CASSSPRTTYNSPLHF